This entry is about one T cell receptor (beta chain). V was pared by 3 bases and J by 6 bases, with 2 bases of the junction left unmatched. CDR1 is LNHDA and CDR2 is SQIVND in the germline V gene (reference sequence). The CDR3 length is 14 residues. Authors' methods: How many nucleated cells were present was estimated from reference gene primer amplification. TCRdb's table, derived via immunoSEQ multiplex PCR, lists solely in-frame clones and lacks some. That table gives V, J and clone size, and the DNA gave D and trimming. This sample has approximately 250,000 clones, with roughly 88% found just once. The sample is drawn from a study of blood T cell repertoires in COVID-19. Study background: Samples of COVID-19 (acute and convalescent) were obtained from the United States, Italy and Spain.

The clonotype originates from a man between 25 and 39 years old who had recovered from COVID-19. The sample consisted of peripheral blood. The V call is TRBV19, the J call TRBJ1-4; TRBD1 agrees at 9 bases. CDR3 in amino acids: CASSMTGGDEKLFF. The CDR3 DNA is TGTGCCAGTAGTATGACAGGGGGGGATGAAAAACTGTTTTTT.